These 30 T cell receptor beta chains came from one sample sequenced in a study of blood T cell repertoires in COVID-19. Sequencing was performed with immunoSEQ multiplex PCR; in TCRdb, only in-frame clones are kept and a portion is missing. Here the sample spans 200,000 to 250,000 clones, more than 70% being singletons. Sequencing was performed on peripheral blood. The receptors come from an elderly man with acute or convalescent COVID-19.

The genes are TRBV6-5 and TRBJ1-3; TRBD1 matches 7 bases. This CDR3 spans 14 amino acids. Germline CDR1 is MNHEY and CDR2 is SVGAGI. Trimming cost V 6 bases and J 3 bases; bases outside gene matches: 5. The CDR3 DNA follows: TGTGCCAGCAGAACCACAGGGGTTGGAAACACCATATATTTT. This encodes CASRTTGVGNTIYF.

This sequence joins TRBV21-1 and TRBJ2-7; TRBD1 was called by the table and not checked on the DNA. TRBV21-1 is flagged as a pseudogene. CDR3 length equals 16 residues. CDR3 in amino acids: CASSKGAGAPPYEQYF. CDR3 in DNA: TGTGCCAGCAGCAAAGGGGCAGGGGCGCCTCCCTACGAGCAGTACTTC.

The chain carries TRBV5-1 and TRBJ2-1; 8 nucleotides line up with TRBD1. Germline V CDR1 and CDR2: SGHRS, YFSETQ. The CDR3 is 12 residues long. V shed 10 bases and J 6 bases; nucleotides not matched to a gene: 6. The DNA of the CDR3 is TGCGCCGTCATTGGGACAGGCAATGAGCAGTTCTTC. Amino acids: CAVIGTGNEQFF.

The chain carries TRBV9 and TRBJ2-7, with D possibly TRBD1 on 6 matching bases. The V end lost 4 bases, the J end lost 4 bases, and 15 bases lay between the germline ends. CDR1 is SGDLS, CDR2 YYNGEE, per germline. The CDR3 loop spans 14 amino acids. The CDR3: CASSKGTLSYEQYF. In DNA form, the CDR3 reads TGTGCCAGCAGCAAAGGGACATTATCATACGAGCAGTACTTC.

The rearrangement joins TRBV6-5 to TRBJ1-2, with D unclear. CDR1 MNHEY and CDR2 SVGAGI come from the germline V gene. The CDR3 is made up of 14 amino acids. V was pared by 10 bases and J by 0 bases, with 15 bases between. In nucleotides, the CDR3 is TGTGCCACTTCTAGCTACTCCCCTAACTATGGCTACACCTTC. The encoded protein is CATSSYSPNYGYTF.

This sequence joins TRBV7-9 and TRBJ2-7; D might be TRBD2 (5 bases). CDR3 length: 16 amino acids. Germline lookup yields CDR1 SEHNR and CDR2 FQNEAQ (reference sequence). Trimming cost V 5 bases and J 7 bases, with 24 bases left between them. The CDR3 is CASSLPVRVQRVEQYF. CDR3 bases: TGTGCCAGCAGCCTACCCGTGCGGGTCCAAAGGGTGGAGCAGTACTTC.

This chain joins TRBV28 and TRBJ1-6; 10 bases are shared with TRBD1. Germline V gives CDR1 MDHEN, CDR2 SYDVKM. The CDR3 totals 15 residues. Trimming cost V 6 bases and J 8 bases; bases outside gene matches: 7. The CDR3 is CASRPGTGEYSPLHF. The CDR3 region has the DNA TGTGCCAGCAGACCAGGGACAGGGGAATATTCACCCCTCCACTTT.

CDR3 in amino acids: CASHGTVSTDTQYF. In DNA, the CDR3 is TGTGCCAGCCACGGGACAGTTAGCACAGATACGCAGTATTTT. The V call is TRBV6-5, the J call TRBJ2-3; 7 bases match TRBD1. The CDR3 has 14 residues. The junction had 5 bases not matched to a gene; V was cut back by 8 bases and J by 0 bases. The germline V gene encodes CDR1 MNHEY and CDR2 SVGAGI.

CDR3 amino acids: CASSLVDQYEQFF. The CDR3 DNA reads TGTGCCAGCAGCTTAGTTGATCAGTATGAGCAGTTCTTC. V usage is TRBV7-2 and J usage is TRBJ2-1; D gene unclear. This CDR3 region has 13 residues. V gave up 1 base and J gave up 8 bases, with 9 bases separating them. Germline V gene lookup returns CDR1 SGHTA and CDR2 FQGNSA.

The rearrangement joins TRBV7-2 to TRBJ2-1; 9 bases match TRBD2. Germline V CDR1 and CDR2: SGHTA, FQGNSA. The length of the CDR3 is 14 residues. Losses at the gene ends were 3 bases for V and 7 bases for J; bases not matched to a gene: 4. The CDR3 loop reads CASSFSAGGNEQFF. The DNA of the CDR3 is TGTGCCAGCAGCTTTAGCGCGGGGGGGAATGAGCAGTTCTTC.

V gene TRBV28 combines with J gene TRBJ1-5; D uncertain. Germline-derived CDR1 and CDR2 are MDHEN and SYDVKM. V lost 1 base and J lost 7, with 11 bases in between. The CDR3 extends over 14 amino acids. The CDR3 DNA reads TGTGCCAGCAGTTTATCTCCGGGTTGGCAGCCCCAGCATTTT. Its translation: CASSLSPGWQPQHF.

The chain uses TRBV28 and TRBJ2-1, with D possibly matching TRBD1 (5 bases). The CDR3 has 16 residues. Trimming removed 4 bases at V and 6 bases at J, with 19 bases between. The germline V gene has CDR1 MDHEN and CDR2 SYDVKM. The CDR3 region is CASSSDSPRHPNEQFF. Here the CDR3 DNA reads TGTGCCAGCAGTTCAGACAGTCCCCGACACCCCAATGAGCAGTTCTTC.

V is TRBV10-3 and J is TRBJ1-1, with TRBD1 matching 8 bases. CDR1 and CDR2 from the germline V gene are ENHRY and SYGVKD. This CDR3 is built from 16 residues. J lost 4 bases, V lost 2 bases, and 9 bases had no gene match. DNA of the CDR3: TGTGCCATCAGTGAGAACCCGGGACAGGTGGTCACTGAAGCTTTCTTT. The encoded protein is CAISENPGQVVTEAFF.

The CDR3: CASSPLGSNTGELFF. The CDR3 DNA is TGTGCCAGCTCACCATTGGGCTCGAACACCGGGGAGCTGTTTTTT. The chain has TRBV18 and TRBJ2-2; D unresolved. CDR3 size: 15 residues. Germline-derived CDR1 and CDR2 are KGHSH and LQKENI. The V end lost 2 bases, the J end lost 0 bases, and 7 bases lay between the germline ends.

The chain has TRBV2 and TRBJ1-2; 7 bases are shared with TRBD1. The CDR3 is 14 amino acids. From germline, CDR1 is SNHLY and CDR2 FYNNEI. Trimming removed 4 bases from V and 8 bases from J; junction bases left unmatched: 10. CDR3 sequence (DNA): TGTGCCAGCAGTGGGTTCCCAGGGGGATTGGGCTACACCTTC. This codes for CASSGFPGGLGYTF. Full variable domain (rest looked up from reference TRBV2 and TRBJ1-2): EPEVTQTPSHQVTQMGQEVILRCVPISNHLYFYWYRQILGQKVEFLVSFYNNEISEKSEIFDDQFSVERPDGSNFTLKIRSTKLEDSAMYFCASSGFPGGLGYTFGSGTRLTVV.

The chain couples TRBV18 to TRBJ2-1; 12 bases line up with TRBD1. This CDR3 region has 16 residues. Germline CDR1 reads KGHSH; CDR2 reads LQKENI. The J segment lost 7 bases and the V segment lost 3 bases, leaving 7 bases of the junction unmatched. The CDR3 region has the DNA TGTGCCAGCTCACCGGCCGGGACAGGGGGCGGGAATGAGCAGTTCTTC. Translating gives CASSPAGTGGGNEQFF.

The CDR3 sequence is CSVGGATTYEQYF. The CDR3 DNA reads TGCAGCGTTGGCGGGGCTACGACCTACGAGCAGTACTTC. This chain links TRBV29-1 with TRBJ2-7; TRBD2 might be the D (6 bases). CDR3 length: 13 residues. Germline values: CDR1 SQVTM, CDR2 ANQGSEA. The ends were cut back, 4 bases at V and 2 bases at J, with 12 bases in the middle.

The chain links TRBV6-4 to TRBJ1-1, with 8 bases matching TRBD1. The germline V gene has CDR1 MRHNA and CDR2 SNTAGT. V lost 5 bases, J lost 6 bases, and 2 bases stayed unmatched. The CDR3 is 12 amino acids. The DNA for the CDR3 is TGTGCCAGCAGTCAGGGGGCATCTGAAGCTTTCTTT. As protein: CASSQGASEAFF.

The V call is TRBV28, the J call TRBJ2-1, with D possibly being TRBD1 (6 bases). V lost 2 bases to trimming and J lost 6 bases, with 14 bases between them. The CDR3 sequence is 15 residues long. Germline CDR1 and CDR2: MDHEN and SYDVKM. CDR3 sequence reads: CASSLGGNGVNEQFF. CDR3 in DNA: TGTGCCAGCAGTTTAGGGGGCAATGGGGTCAATGAGCAGTTCTTC. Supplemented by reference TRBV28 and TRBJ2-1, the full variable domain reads DVKVTQSSRYLVKRTGEKVFLECVQDMDHENMFWYRQDPGLGLRLIYFSYDVKMKEKGDIPEGYSVSREKKERFSLILESASTNQTSMYLCASSLGGNGVNEQFFGPGTRLTVL.

The CDR3 spells CASSRTGSWEQYF. CDR3 nucleotides: TGTGCCAGCAGTCGGACAGGGTCGTGGGAGCAGTACTTC. The gene calls are TRBV12-3 or TRBV12-4 and TRBJ2-7; 8 bases match TRBD1. The CDR3 runs 13 residues. V shed 5 bases, J shed 7 bases, and the junction held 7 bases outside the gene matches.

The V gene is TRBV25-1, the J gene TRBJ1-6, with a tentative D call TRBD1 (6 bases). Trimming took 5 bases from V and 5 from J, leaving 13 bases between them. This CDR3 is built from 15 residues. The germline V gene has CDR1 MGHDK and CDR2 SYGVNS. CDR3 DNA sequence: TGTGCCAGCAGTCTACTGGACAGCGATAATTCACCCCTCCACTTT. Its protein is CASSLLDSDNSPLHF.

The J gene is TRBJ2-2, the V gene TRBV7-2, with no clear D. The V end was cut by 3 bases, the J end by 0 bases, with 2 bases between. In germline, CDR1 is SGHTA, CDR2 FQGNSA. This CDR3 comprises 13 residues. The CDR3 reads CASSFTNTGELFF. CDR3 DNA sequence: TGTGCCAGCAGCTTTACGAACACCGGGGAGCTGTTTTTT.

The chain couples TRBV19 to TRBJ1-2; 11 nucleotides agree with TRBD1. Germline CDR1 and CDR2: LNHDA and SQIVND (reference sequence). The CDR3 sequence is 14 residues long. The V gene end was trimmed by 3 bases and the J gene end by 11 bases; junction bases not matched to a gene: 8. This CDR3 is CASSMLGTGGDYTF. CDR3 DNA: TGTGCCAGTAGTATGTTGGGGACAGGGGGAGATTACACCTTC.

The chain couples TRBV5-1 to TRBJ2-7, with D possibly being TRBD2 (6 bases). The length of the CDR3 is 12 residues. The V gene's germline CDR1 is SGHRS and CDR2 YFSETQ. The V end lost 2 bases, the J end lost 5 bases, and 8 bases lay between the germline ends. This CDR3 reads CASSFGGNEQYF. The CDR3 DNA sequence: TGCGCCAGCAGCTTTGGAGGGAACGAGCAGTACTTC. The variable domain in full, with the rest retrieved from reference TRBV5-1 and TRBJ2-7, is KAGVTQTPRYLIKTRGQQVTLSCSPISGHRSVSWYQQTPGQGLQFLFEYFSETQRNKGNFPGRFSGRQFSNSRSEMNVSTLELGDSALYLCASSFGGNEQYFGPGTRLTVT.

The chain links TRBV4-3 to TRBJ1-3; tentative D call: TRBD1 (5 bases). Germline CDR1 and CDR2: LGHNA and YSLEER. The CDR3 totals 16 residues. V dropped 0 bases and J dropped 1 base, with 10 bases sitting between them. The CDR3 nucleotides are TGCGCCAGCAGCCAAGAGGCGACAGCTTCTGGAAACACCATATATTTT. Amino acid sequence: CASSQEATASGNTIYF.

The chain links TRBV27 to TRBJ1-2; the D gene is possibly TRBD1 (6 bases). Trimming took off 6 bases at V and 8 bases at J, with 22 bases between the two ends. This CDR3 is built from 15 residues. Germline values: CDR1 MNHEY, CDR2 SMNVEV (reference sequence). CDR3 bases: TGTGCCAGCAGCCGTGGGGGGGCACCTGGAGGGGGCTACACCTTC. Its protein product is CASSRGGAPGGGYTF.

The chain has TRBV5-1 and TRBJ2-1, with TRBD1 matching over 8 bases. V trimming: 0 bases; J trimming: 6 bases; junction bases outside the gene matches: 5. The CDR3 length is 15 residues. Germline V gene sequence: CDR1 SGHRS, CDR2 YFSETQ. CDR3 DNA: TGCGCCAGCAGCTTGGGACAGGGGAACTTCAATGAGCAGTTCTTC. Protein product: CASSLGQGNFNEQFF.

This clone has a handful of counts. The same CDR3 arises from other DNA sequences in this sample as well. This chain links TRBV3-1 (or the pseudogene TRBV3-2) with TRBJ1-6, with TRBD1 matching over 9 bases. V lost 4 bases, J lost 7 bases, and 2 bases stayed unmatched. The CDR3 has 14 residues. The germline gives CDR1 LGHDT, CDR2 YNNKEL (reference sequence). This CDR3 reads CASSPGQGNSPLHF. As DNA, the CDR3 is TGTGCCAGCAGCCCGGGACAGGGAAATTCACCCCTCCACTTT.

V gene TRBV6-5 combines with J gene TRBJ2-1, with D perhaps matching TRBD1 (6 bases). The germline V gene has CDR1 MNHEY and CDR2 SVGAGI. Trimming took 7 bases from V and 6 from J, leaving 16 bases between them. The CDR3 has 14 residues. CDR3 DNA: TGTGCCAGCACCCTGGACAGTTGGACCAATGAGCAGTTCTTC. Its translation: CASTLDSWTNEQFF.

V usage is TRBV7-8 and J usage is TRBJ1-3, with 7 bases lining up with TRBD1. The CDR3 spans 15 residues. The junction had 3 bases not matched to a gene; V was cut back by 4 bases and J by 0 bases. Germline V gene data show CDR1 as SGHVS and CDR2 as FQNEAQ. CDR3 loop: CASSSGTASGNTIYF. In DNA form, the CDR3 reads TGTGCCAGCAGCTCCGGGACAGCCTCTGGAAACACCATATATTTT. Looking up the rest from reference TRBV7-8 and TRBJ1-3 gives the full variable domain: GAGVSQSPRYKVAKRGQDVALRCDPISGHVSLFWYQQALGQGPEFLTYFQNEAQLDKSGLPSDRFFAERPEGSVSTLKIQRTQQEDSAVYLCASSSGTASGNTIYFGEGSWLTVV.